Detailed here is one TCR beta chain. The target antigen is unknown. Sequenced by immunoSEQ multiplex PCR; TCRdb stores in-frame clones only, minus some. The table has 2 million or so clones, just under 95% seen once; the top ten hold about 1.1%. These data are taken from a study of shared clonotypes between healthy human individuals. Study-level findings and limits: With few donors, the genetic and exposure-history diversity represented was limited.

Positive CCR7 selection of CD45RO-negative cells yielded the naive CD8 cells, and terminally differentiated effector memory CD45RA+ cells were excluded. The CDR3 runs to 13 residues. Germline lookup yields CDR1 SQVTM and CDR2 ANQGSEA. The trim removed 6 bases at V and 4 bases at J, leaving 9 bases unmatched. The receptor's source is a young man in good health. The chain employs TRBV29-1 and TRBJ2-7; 7 nucleotides agree with TRBD1. Sample: naive CD8+ T cells sorted from blood. The CDR3 spells CSVKQGQIYEQYF. CDR3 coding DNA: TGCAGCGTAAAACAGGGACAGATTTACGAGCAGTACTTC.